This T cell receptor beta chain was captured by sequencing in a study of cytomegalovirus exposure and HLA in healthy donors. In the study overall: Counted in an early data release were approximately 85 million unique TCRs from HLA-typed donors.

Deletions cut 5 bases from V and 2 bases from J, with 11 bases between. This CDR3 region has 13 residues. In germline, CDR1 is SGHDT, CDR2 YYEEEE. PCR primers comprised 60 Vbeta and 13 Jbeta primers. The table came from immunoSEQ multiplex PCR; TCRdb's copy has only in-frame clones and leaves some out. This sample has under 150,000 clones, with over 70% found just once. For this clone: The antigen is not known.

Findings and limits, study-wide: The study listed 164 cytomegalovirus-associated TCR beta chains. In a later analysis, DRB1 alleles had the most associated TCRs; HLA-C alleles the fewest. In a later analysis, common viral pathogens appeared linked to several of the most significant clusters.

The sequence was collected from a man younger than 45 in good health and CMV-seronegative. The rearrangement uses TRBV5-6 and TRBJ2-7; no definite D call. The specimen was PBMCs. This chain's CDR3 is CASSLGSAYEQYF. The CDR3 DNA follows: TGTGCCAGCAGTCTCGGGTCAGCCTACGAGCAGTACTTC.